This entry lists 10 T cell receptor beta chains sequenced from one sample in a study of blood T cell repertoires in COVID-19. Sequencing was performed with immunoSEQ multiplex PCR; in TCRdb, only in-frame clones are kept and a portion is missing. Of some 300,000 clones listed, approximately 90% are singletons. The source material was peripheral blood. These receptors all come from a woman aged 45-65 years with COVID-19, enrolled during active disease.

The chain links TRBV6-5 to TRBJ2-3; D is perhaps TRBD2 (6 bases). Trimming took off 4 bases at V and 10 bases at J, with 9 bases between the two ends. The CDR3 sequence is 11 residues long. Germline CDR1 is MNHEY and CDR2 is SVGAGI. Here the CDR3 DNA reads TGTGCCAGCAGTTGGGGGGAGGCGCAGTATTTT. It codes for CASSWGEAQYF.

The chain links TRBV7-2 to TRBJ2-4, with TRBD1 as a possible D gene (6 bases). CDR1 and CDR2 from the germline V gene are SGHTA and FQGNSA. CDR3 length: 14 residues. Trimming took 5 bases from V and 3 from J, leaving 11 bases between them. The CDR3 region has the DNA TGTGCCAGCAGCCCGAACAGGGACAAAAACATTCAGTACTTC. Residues: CASSPNRDKNIQYF.

The chain carries TRBV10-2 and TRBJ2-1; 7 bases line up with TRBD1. CDR1 is WSHSY and CDR2 is SAAADI in the germline V gene. The length of the CDR3 is 16 residues. Unmatched junction bases numbered 14, after V lost 8 bases and J lost 4 bases. The CDR3 spells CASELEGGTGYNEQFF. The CDR3 DNA is TGCGCCAGCGAGCTAGAAGGGGGCACGGGGTACAATGAGCAGTTCTTC.

The chain is built from TRBV7-9 and TRBJ1-2; 7 bases fit TRBD1. V lost 4 bases to trimming and J lost 5 bases; unmatched junction nucleotides: 7. The CDR3 has 14 residues. Germline CDR1 reads SEHNR; CDR2 reads FQNEAQ (reference sequence). This CDR3 reads CASSSNDRVYGYTF. CDR3 nucleotides: TGTGCCAGCAGCTCAAACGACAGGGTTTATGGCTACACCTTC.

With respect to this clone: This may be a read error, as it is one base from a much larger clone. This chain links TRBV6-5 with TRBJ2-7; TRBD1 aligns across 7 bases. The CDR3 runs 12 residues. Trimming cost V 5 bases and J 3 bases; bases outside gene matches: 1. Germline V lookup: CDR1 MNHEY, CDR2 SVGAGI. Here the CDR3 DNA reads TGTGCCAGCAGTCGGGACAGCTACGAGCAGTACTTC. Encoded protein: CASSRDSYEQYF.

This rearrangement joins TRBV7-3 to TRBJ2-7; tentative D call: TRBD2 (5 bases). Trimming shortened V by 5 bases and J by 3 bases, and 11 bases separated the two germline ends. CDR3 length: 13 residues. Germline loops: CDR1 SGHTA, CDR2 FQGTGA. The CDR3 sequence is CASSHYGDYEQYF. In DNA, the CDR3 is TGTGCCAGCAGCCATTACGGGGACTACGAGCAGTACTTC.

The rearrangement links TRBV6-6 to TRBJ2-2, with TRBD1 matching 12 bases. After removal of 5 bases from V and 5 bases from J, the junction contained 12 bases not matched to a gene. The CDR3 has 18 residues. CDR1 and CDR2 from the germline V gene are MNHNY and SVGAGI (reference sequence). The CDR3 DNA sequence: TGTGCCAGCAGTCGCATAACTCCGGGACAGGGGGCAACCGGGGAGCTGTTTTTT. Translating it yields CASSRITPGQGATGELFF.

Turning to this clone: Other DNA sequences of this sample code for an identical CDR3. This chain joins TRBV2 and TRBJ2-7; the D is unclear. V dropped 4 bases and J dropped 1 base, with 5 bases sitting between them. The CDR3 spans 12 residues. Germline V lookup: CDR1 SNHLY, CDR2 FYNNEI. The CDR3 region has the DNA TGTGCCAGCAGTGGTCAGTCCTACGAGCAGTACTTC. Translated: CASSGQSYEQYF.

The rearrangement joins TRBV13 to TRBJ2-5; possible D gene TRBD1, 6 bases. CDR3 length: 13 amino acids. From germline, CDR1 is PRHDT and CDR2 FYEKMQ (reference sequence). Trimming took 3 bases from V and 4 from J, leaving 9 bases between them. The CDR3 DNA follows: TGTGCCAGCAGCTTGGGCAGGGGAGAGACCCAGTACTTC. Residues: CASSLGRGETQYF.

This clone was picked up one time. The rearrangement links TRBV6-6 to TRBJ2-1; 8 bases are a match to TRBD2. CDR3 size: 14 residues. V gave up 6 bases and J gave up 5 bases; unmatched junction bases: 6. Germline assignment: CDR1 MNHNY and CDR2 SVGAGI (reference sequence). CDR3 coding DNA: TGTGCCAGCAGGGTCCAGCGGGGGAACAATGAGCAGTTCTTC. Protein sequence: CASRVQRGNNEQFF.